A single sample gave rise to the 25 T cell receptor beta chains below, sequenced in a study of CD8 T cells in ankylosing spondylitis. General study findings and limits: The study identified a TCR beta motif of roughly eight highly homologous variants that appeared characteristic of ankylosing spondylitis blood.

Each CDR3 protein is one row after TCRdb ran MiXCR on the 5' RACE reads. The sample consists of 130,000 or so distinct CDR3 sequences, 17% of them appearing once. Antigen specificity for these receptors is unknown. The sequenced sample consisted of blood, either unsorted or a sorted T cell fraction (not recorded which). The receptor source for this set is a male donor with ankylosing spondylitis.

A note on this clonotype: One junction end disagrees with the germline gene, perhaps due to a read error. The chain employs TRBV27 and TRBJ2-2, with 14 nucleotides matching TRBD2. The CDR3 extends over 19 amino acids. CDR1 and CDR2 from the germline V gene are MNHEY and SMNVEV (reference sequence). DNA for the CDR3: TGTGCCAGCAGTACCCGACTAGCGGGAGGGCCCTCGAACACCGGGAAGCTGTTTTTT. It translates to CASSTRLAGGPSNTGKLFF.

This clonotype was seen only a few times. The chain links TRBV7-9 to TRBJ1-2; no clear D. The CDR3 runs 14 residues. The V gene lost 5 bases and the J gene lost 4 bases, with 14 bases spanning the gap. Germline CDR1 is SEHNR and CDR2 is FQNEAQ (reference sequence). This chain's CDR3 is CASSPSHEGYGYTF. The CDR3 DNA is TGTGCCAGCAGCCCCAGCCATGAAGGCTATGGCTACACCTTC.

This sequence joins TRBV18 and TRBJ2-5; D is possibly TRBD2 (5 bases). The germline V gene encodes CDR1 KGHSH and CDR2 LQKENI. The CDR3 length is 13 residues. With 2 bases removed from V and 5 bases from J, the gap between germline ends came to 9 bases. The CDR3: CASSPLRTETQYF. The CDR3 region has the DNA TGTGCCAGCTCACCATTAAGGACTGAGACCCAGTACTTC.

This clonotype was observed a few times. V is TRBV7-9 and J is TRBJ2-1; the match to TRBD2 covers 7 bases. This CDR3 spans 15 amino acids. Germline values: CDR1 SEHNR, CDR2 FQNEAQ (reference sequence). With V trimmed by 0 bases and J by 3 bases, 2 bases remained unmatched. CDR3: CASSLAGGLYNEQFF. The CDR3 nucleotides read TGTGCCAGCAGCTTAGCGGGAGGGCTCTACAATGAGCAGTTCTTC.

This chain uses TRBV4-1 with TRBJ1-2, with unresolved D. CDR1 and CDR2 from the germline V gene are MGHRA and YSYEKL. Between the trimmed V and J ends, which lost 1 base and 3 bases, there was a span of 15 bases. The CDR3 extends over 16 amino acids. This CDR3 reads CASSQATQALYYGYTF. CDR3 DNA: TGCGCCAGCAGCCAAGCTACGCAGGCCCTCTACTATGGCTACACCTTC.

V usage is TRBV6-1 and J usage is TRBJ2-1; D is uncertain. Trimming took off 8 bases at V and 0 bases at J, with 17 bases between the two ends. Germline V gene data show CDR1 as MNHNS and CDR2 as SASEGT. The CDR3 runs to 16 residues. The CDR3 protein is CASERPAQSSYNEQFF. The CDR3 bases are TGTGCCAGCGAAAGGCCCGCGCAAAGCTCCTACAATGAGCAGTTCTTC.

This clonotype was seen a handful of times. This chain joins TRBV29-1 and TRBJ2-3; D not resolved. CDR1 is SQVTM, CDR2 ANQGSEA, per germline. V was pared by 3 bases and J by 2 bases, with 15 bases between. CDR3 length equals 15 residues. The CDR3, as DNA: TGCAGCGTTGATAGTGGGAAAGGGCACACAGATACGCAGTATTTT. Its translation is CSVDSGKGHTDTQYF.

The chain links TRBV29-1 to TRBJ1-1; TRBD1 agrees at 10 bases. V was clipped by 7 bases and J by 0 bases; unmatched bases: 14. The germline V gene encodes CDR1 SQVTM and CDR2 ANQGSEA. This CDR3 comprises 17 residues. The CDR3, as DNA: TGCAGCGCTCTCCGGGACAGGGGATGGGTTCTGAACACTGAAGCTTTCTTT. Its protein is CSALRDRGWVLNTEAFF.

The genes are TRBV15 and TRBJ2-3; no reliable D call. Trimming pared 5 bases from V and 1 base from J, leaving 16 bases between. Germline V gene data show CDR1 as LNHNV and CDR2 as YYDKDF (reference sequence). The CDR3 totals 16 residues. The CDR3 here is CATSWGVTPGTDTQYF. CDR3 nucleotides: TGTGCCACCAGCTGGGGTGTTACTCCCGGCACAGATACGCAGTATTTT.

The sample holds many counts of this clonotype. The chain combines TRBV29-1 with TRBJ2-7, with 10 nucleotides matching TRBD2. In germline, CDR1 is SQVTM, CDR2 ANQGSEA. There are 14 residues in the CDR3. J gave up 5 bases and V 0 bases, and 4 bases lay outside the gene matches. CDR3: CSVEDPSGRNEQYF. In DNA form, the CDR3 reads TGCAGCGTTGAAGATCCTAGCGGGAGAAACGAGCAGTACTTC.

The V and J genes are TRBV12-3 or TRBV12-4 and TRBJ2-7, with 10 bases lining up with TRBD2. The length of the CDR3 is 16 residues. The junction had 13 bases not matched to a gene; V was cut back by 4 bases and J by 7 bases. The CDR3 DNA reads TGTGCCAGCAGTTACCTCGAGCGGGAGGGCCGAGGGGAGCAGTACTTC. This translates into CASSYLEREGRGEQYF.

The chain has TRBV4-1 and TRBJ2-1; 9 nucleotides match TRBD1. V lost 2 bases, J lost 2 bases, and 4 bases stayed unmatched. CDR3 length: 16 amino acids. Germline CDR1 and CDR2: MGHRA and YSYEKL. CDR3 DNA: TGCGCCAGCAGCCAATCAACAGGGGGCGCCTACAATGAGCAGTTCTTC. This encodes CASSQSTGGAYNEQFF.

By proportion, this clonotype is large (0.1 to 1%). This rearrangement joins TRBV19 to TRBJ1-5; 8 positions match TRBD1. V shed 3 bases, J shed 7 bases, and the junction held 8 bases outside the gene matches. Germline V lookup: CDR1 LNHDA, CDR2 SQIVND (reference sequence). The CDR3 has 15 residues. The CDR3 is CASSIQGASYQPQHF. CDR3 sequence (DNA): TGTGCCAGTAGTATCCAGGGGGCTTCATACCAGCCCCAGCATTTT.

Only a few counts were recorded for this clonotype. J is TRBJ1-5 and V is TRBV28; TRBD1 might be the D (5 bases). V was clipped by 2 bases and J by 1 base, with 18 bases between them. Germline V CDR1 and CDR2: MDHEN, SYDVKM. There are 18 residues in the CDR3. CDR3 protein: CASSLNGREQASNQPQHF. The CDR3 DNA reads as TGTGCCAGCAGTTTAAACGGAAGGGAACAGGCGAGCAATCAGCCCCAGCATTTT.

This clonotype has only a few counts. The J gene is TRBJ1-2, the V gene TRBV5-1, with 9 bases that match TRBD1. Germline values: CDR1 SGHRS, CDR2 YFSETQ. This CDR3 spans 15 amino acids. Losses at the gene ends were 0 bases for V and 2 bases for J; bases not matched to a gene: 2. The CDR3 loop is CASSLDRGHNYGYTF. The CDR3 DNA reads as TGCGCCAGCAGCTTGGACAGGGGGCACAACTATGGCTACACCTTC.

This clonotype was observed at least ten times. V gene TRBV28 combines with J gene TRBJ1-5; a weak D match, TRBD1 (5 bases). CDR3 length: 15 amino acids. Trimming stripped 2 bases from V and 3 bases from J, with 11 bases between. Germline lookup yields CDR1 MDHEN and CDR2 SYDVKM. The CDR3 loop is CASSLVRANNQPQHF. The CDR3 DNA reads as TGTGCCAGCAGTTTAGTCAGGGCGAACAATCAGCCCCAGCATTTT.

The chain employs TRBV5-6 and TRBJ2-7; 7 bases map to TRBD2. CDR3 length equals 14 residues. J lost 0 bases, V lost 4 bases, and 4 bases had no gene match. Germline CDR1 and CDR2: SGHDT and YYEEEE. CDR3 DNA sequence: TGTGCCAGCAGCGACCGGGACTACTCCTACGAGCAGTACTTC. It specifies CASSDRDYSYEQYF.

The V and J genes are TRBV6-6 and TRBJ2-5; the match to TRBD1 covers 8 bases. The V and J ends lost 6 bases and 3 bases, in that order; junction bases with no gene match: 3. The CDR3 has 13 residues. Germline V lookup: CDR1 MNHNY, CDR2 SVGAGI (reference sequence). This CDR3 reads CASRSTGEETQYF. The CDR3 DNA follows: TGTGCCAGCAGATCGACAGGGGAAGAGACCCAGTACTTC.

This clonotype was counted at least ten times. The genes are TRBV7-8 and TRBJ2-1, with a weak D call TRBD2 (6 bases). The V gene's germline CDR1 is SGHVS and CDR2 FQNEAQ. The CDR3 has 14 amino acids. V lost 3 bases to trimming and J lost 8 bases, with 14 bases between them. CDR3 protein: CASSLGGFGYEQFF. CDR3 in DNA: TGTGCCAGCAGCTTGGGGGGATTTGGTTATGAGCAGTTCTTC.

V usage is TRBV21-1 and J usage is TRBJ2-5; the table names TRBD1, a call not compared with the DNA. TRBV21-1 is flagged as a pseudogene. The CDR3 has 16 amino acids. The chain's CDR3 is CASSPPLGDRKETQYF. The CDR3 DNA reads as TGTGCCAGCAGCCCCCCCCTGGGGGACAGGAAAGAGACCCAGTACTTC.

The chain links TRBV6-6 to TRBJ2-3; D remains unclear. Trimming stripped 0 bases from V and 5 bases from J, with 3 bases between. Germline V gene lookup returns CDR1 MNHNY and CDR2 SVGAGI (reference sequence). CDR3 length equals 12 residues. The CDR3 is CASSYSEDTQYF. The CDR3, as DNA: TGTGCCAGCAGTTACTCGGAAGATACGCAGTATTTT.

The chain uses TRBV27 and TRBJ2-5; no clear D gene. CDR3 length equals 12 residues. V was trimmed by 7 bases and J by 1 base, leaving 7 bases between them. Germline lookup yields CDR1 MNHEY and CDR2 SMNVEV (reference sequence). CDR3 DNA: TGTGCCAGCATGGGGATCCAAGAGACCCAGTACTTC. This sequence encodes CASMGIQETQYF.

The gene calls are TRBV7-9 and TRBJ2-2; 11 positions agree with TRBD2. Trimming cost V 5 bases and J 1 base; bases outside gene matches: 6. The CDR3 is 17 residues long. CDR1 SEHNR and CDR2 FQNEAQ come from the germline V gene (reference sequence). CDR3 in amino acids: CASSEETSGMNTGELFF. The CDR3 nucleotides are TGTGCCAGCAGCGAGGAGACTAGCGGGATGAACACCGGGGAGCTGTTTTTT.

V and J are TRBV24-1 and TRBJ2-5; D perhaps matches TRBD2 (5 bases). V was cut by 4 bases and J by 5 bases, with 13 bases left in between. The CDR3 is 14 residues long. In germline, CDR1 is KGHDR, CDR2 SFDVKD. The CDR3 spells CATSEPGLSETQYF. Written as DNA, the CDR3 is TGTGCCACCAGTGAGCCCGGACTCAGCGAGACCCAGTACTTC.

This clonotype has ten or more counts. This rearrangement joins TRBV29-1 to TRBJ2-1, with 14 bases fitting TRBD2. CDR1 SQVTM and CDR2 ANQGSEA come from the germline V gene. The CDR3 is 15 amino acids. J lost 8 bases, V lost 6 bases, and 9 bases had no gene match. The CDR3, as DNA: TGCAGCGTCGTCGGGACTAGCGGGAGCGGCGATGAGCAGTTCTTC. Translating it yields CSVVGTSGSGDEQFF.